Sequencing of this T cell receptor beta chain was carried out in a study of response to subunit inactivated influenza vaccine. General observations from the study: Every seasonal influenza vaccination brings in few new T cells, the authors suggested.

CDR3 length: 15 residues. The germline gives CDR1 SGHTA, CDR2 FQGNSA. The V gene end was trimmed by 3 bases and the J gene end by 8 bases; junction bases not matched to a gene: 9. A remark on this clonotype: Its cognate antigen is unknown.

MiXCR, run by TCRdb on the RT-PCR reads, gives a single entry per CDR3 protein. Of 540,000 or so distinct CDR3 sequences listed, 13% are singletons. This rearrangement joins TRBV7-2 to TRBJ2-2, with 7 bases identical to TRBD1. The source was PBMCs from blood, collected roughly 47 days after vaccination. This sequence originates from a man between 45 and 60 years old who received an inactivated influenza vaccine. CDR3: CASSLFMTGSGELFF. DNA of the CDR3: TGTGCCAGCAGCTTGTTTATGACAGGGTCGGGGGAGCTGTTTTTT.